This entry lists 7 T cell receptor beta chains sequenced from one sample in a study of blood T cells in healthy people across ages. Alongside a J-beta primer mix, a sample-barcoded 5' primer served in a second PCR lasting about 6 to 12 cycles. Via MiXCR, TCRdb re-called the 5' RACE reads, giving one row per CDR3 protein. Altogether almost 800,000 distinct CDR3 sequences are present, more than 45% being singletons, with the ten largest covering over 20%. Sample: blood. The receptors originated from a man aged 30 to 45 in good health.

This clonotype was counted a few times. The chain employs TRBV7-9 and TRBJ2-1; 10 bases fit TRBD2. The germline V gene encodes CDR1 SEHNR and CDR2 FQNEAQ (reference sequence). The CDR3 has 15 amino acids. The junction had 7 bases not matched to a gene; V was cut back by 5 bases and J by 6 bases. Here the CDR3 DNA reads TGTGCCAGCAGCATGAGCGGGAGGGCCTCCAATGAGCAGTTCTTC. Translation: CASSMSGRASNEQFF.

The sample holds a few counts of this clonotype. The rearrangement uses TRBV7-2 and TRBJ1-6; D gene ambiguous. Per germline, CDR1 SGHTA and CDR2 FQGNSA. The CDR3 is made up of 15 amino acids. V gave up 8 bases and J gave up 0 bases, with 11 bases separating them. The CDR3 loop is CASQTQSSYNSPLHF. For the CDR3, the DNA is TGTGCCAGCCAGACCCAAAGCTCCTATAATTCACCCCTCCACTTT. The entire variable domain, with the rest obtained from reference TRBV7-2 and TRBJ1-6, is as follows: GAGVSQSPSNKVTEKGKDVELRCDPISGHTALYWYRQSLGQGLEFLIYFQGNSAPDKSGLPSDRFSAERTGGSVSTLTIQRTQQEDSAVYLCASQTQSSYNSPLHFGNGTRLTVT.

A note on this clonotype: The junction departs from germline at one end; a sequencing error may be responsible. The chain has TRBV6-2 or TRBV6-3 and TRBJ2-5; D possibly corresponds to TRBD1 (6 bases). Per the germline V gene, CDR1 is MNHEY and CDR2 is SVGEGT. The CDR3 is 14 amino acids. The CDR3 sequence: CVSSPGTFGETQYF. The CDR3 bases are TGTGTCAGCAGTCCTGGGACATTTGGTGAGACCCAGTACTTC.

The chain employs TRBV3-1 and TRBJ2-1, with 9 nucleotides matching TRBD2. Germline CDR1 is LGHDT and CDR2 is YNNKEL (reference sequence). The V gene end was trimmed by 8 bases and the J gene end by 10 bases; junction bases not matched to a gene: 6. The CDR3 has 12 amino acids. The CDR3 region has the DNA TGTGCCAGCCAAGCGGGAGGTGGAGAGCAGTTCTTC. Its protein is CASQAGGGEQFF.

The gene calls are TRBV18 and TRBJ2-3, with TRBD1 matching 9 bases. Germline CDR1 and CDR2: KGHSH and LQKENI. Germline trimming cut 3 bases from V and 2 bases from J; bases unmatched to any gene: 6. CDR3 length: 16 residues. CDR3 sequence reads: CASSPRDREITDTQYF. DNA for the CDR3: TGTGCCAGCTCACCGCGGGACAGGGAAATCACAGATACGCAGTATTTT.

The chain recombines TRBV29-1 with TRBJ1-1; the D gene is possibly TRBD1 (5 bases). Germline lookup yields CDR1 SQVTM and CDR2 ANQGSEA. The CDR3 loop spans 13 amino acids. The ends were cut back, 6 bases at V and 0 bases at J, with 11 bases in the middle. Here the CDR3 DNA reads TGCAGCGTCACGGGACGATTGAACACTGAAGCTTTCTTT. Residues: CSVTGRLNTEAFF.

The chain links TRBV12-3 or TRBV12-4 to TRBJ1-6; D possibly corresponds to TRBD1 (5 bases). The CDR3 is 14 amino acids. Trimming pared 5 bases from V and 7 bases from J, leaving 12 bases between. The CDR3 loop is CASSGDRQNSPLHF. The CDR3 DNA follows: TGTGCCAGCAGTGGGGACCGGCAAAATTCACCCCTCCACTTT.